The clone carrying this T cell receptor (beta chain) has more than one count but fewer than ten. What it binds is unknown. Produced via immunoSEQ multiplex PCR; TCRdb's table is partial and in-frame only. The sample carries about 58,000 clones, roughly 77% recorded once. The data belong to a study of OX40 agonist ivuxolimab in advanced cancers. Study as a whole: Administration of intravenous ivuxolimab to patients occurred every 2 weeks at 0.01 to 10 mg/kg. A male proportion of 82.7% was recorded, with mean age approximately 56 years and range about 20 to 90.

Findings and limits, study-wide: Doses of 0.1 to 3.0 mg/kg were accompanied by clonal expansion of CD4+ and CD8+ blood T cells by week 6. It was not determined which antigens were specifically recognized by the peripheral T cells that had undergone clonal expansion.

The receptor was isolated from an adult with an advanced solid tumor such as melanoma, head and neck, liver or kidney cancer. The specimen was CD4+ or CD8+ T cells sorted from blood, collected in a trial of the OX40 agonist ivuxolimab.

The CDR3 reads CASSELGDSYQPQHF. In nucleotides, the CDR3 is TGTGCCAGCAGTGAATTGGGTGACAGCTATCAGCCCCAGCATTTT. The chain recombines TRBV6-1 with TRBJ1-5, with D perhaps TRBD1 (5 bases). Per the germline V gene, CDR1 is MNHNS and CDR2 is SASEGT. The CDR3 contains 15 residues. V shed 2 bases and J shed 5 bases, with 13 bases lying between them.